This T cell receptor beta chain was identified in a study of blood T cell repertoires in COVID-19. The overall study: From T cells, B-cell-depleted T cells, or PBMCs came the material, which was cDNA or gDNA.

The CDR3 contains 15 residues. From germline, CDR1 is KGHSH and CDR2 LQKENI. V was trimmed by 3 bases and J by 4 bases, leaving 12 bases between them. Authors' methods: Nucleated cell number was recorded as an estimate derived from reference gene primer amplification. Profiled with immunoSEQ multiplex PCR; TCRdb holds only in-frame clones, not every one. V and J calls and clone size are copied from that table; D and trimming were computed from the DNA. The table has some 190,000 clones, approximately 91% seen once. Sample: peripheral blood. The sequence derives from a woman in her thirties or forties who had recovered from COVID-19. This chain uses TRBV18 with TRBJ1-4, with TRBD1 as a possible D gene (6 bases). Written as DNA, the CDR3 is TGTGCCAGCTCACCGTTACTGGACAGTAATGAAAAACTGTTTTTT. Its protein product is CASSPLLDSNEKLFF.